This paragraph covers one T cell receptor beta chain sequence. Its antigen is still unknown. Trimming left V 2 bases short and J 8 bases short, with 16 bases between. The length of the CDR3 is 15 residues. The V gene's germline CDR1 is MNHNS and CDR2 SASEGT. This sample was taken from a study of T cell responses to AZD1222 COVID-19 vaccine. At the level of the study: The study pooled second doses at about 4 or about 12 weeks. General study findings and limits: Among vaccine-associated CD4 TCRs, coverage spanned spike, with dominance at 160-218 and 743-854. Nearly half of the spike-specific TCRs reportedly recognize variant regions that carry no mutations.

The assay was immunoSEQ multiplex PCR, and TCRdb's table has in-frame clones only and misses some. The sample yields roughly 150,000 clones, about 90% seen once. This sequence joins TRBV6-1 and TRBJ2-1; D ambiguous. The receptor was isolated from an adult in good health. The specimen comprised peripheral blood, sampled on day 0 of AZD1222 vaccination. CDR3 sequence (DNA): TGTGCCAGCAGTGAATTTGGCAGACAAGGCGATGAGCAGTTCTTC. Translation: CASSEFGRQGDEQFF.